This section outlines one T cell receptor beta chain sequence together with its context. The record originates from a study of PD-L1 blockade in urothelial cancer. As for the study in general: Males with bladder-origin urothelial cancer constituted about nine tenths of the roughly 30 patients. T cells were recovered from blood samples at a median of roughly 150,000.

Only in-frame clones appear in the TCRdb table, and some are missing; sequencing was by immunoSEQ multiplex PCR. The repertoire holds nearly 45,000 clones, with approximately 78% as singletons. This CDR3 contains 14 residues. J gave up 3 bases and V 3 bases, and 4 bases lay outside the gene matches. Germline-derived CDR1 and CDR2 are SGHVS and FQNEAQ. As for time point: peripheral blood 6 weeks after treatment start. The patients' disease, urothelial carcinoma, was locally advanced or metastatic. Each patient gave between 1 and 8 samples of peripheral blood mononuclear cells, which were collected pretreatment and during treatment.

The input for sequencing was PBMCs, taken around atezolizumab (anti-PD-L1) treatment. This sequence joins TRBV7-8 and TRBJ2-7; 8 bases fit TRBD1. The receptor was derived from a man in his fifties or sixties with urothelial cancer. In DNA, the CDR3 is TGTGCCAGCAGCTTCGGGACAGGCCTCTACGAGCAGTACTTC. Residues: CASSFGTGLYEQYF.